A selection of T cell receptor beta chains follows, all from one sample in a study of response to subunit inactivated influenza vaccine. TCRdb reprocessed the RT-PCR reads via MiXCR and lists one record per CDR3 protein. The sample has hundreds of thousands of distinct CDR3 sequences, about 25% seen once. The sample consisted of CD4+ T cells sorted from PBMCs, taken more than 4 days after vaccination. All receptors derive from a man aged 50-60 years who received an inactivated influenza vaccine. Each CDR3 is given with its conserved first and last residue. Each record gives: clone size, D gene, J gene, V gene, CDR3 protein, CDR3 DNA. The D gene is left open where the match is weak. Size is omitted from some rows. Given values are once, few, many or a class for expanded clones.

abundance: NA; d_gene: NA; j_gene: TRBJ2-3; v_gene: TRBV24-1; CDR3aa: CATSDIILGDTQYF; CDR3nt: TGTGCCACCAGTGATATTATACTAGGGGATACGCAGTATTTT
abundance: once; d_gene: NA; j_gene: TRBJ1-1; v_gene: TRBV7-2; CDR3aa: CASSLVGNFLNTEAFF; CDR3nt: TGTGCCAGCAGCTTAGTCGGGAATTTCCTGAACACTGAAGCTTTCTTT
abundance: NA; d_gene: NA; j_gene: TRBJ1-6; v_gene: TRBV21-1; CDR3aa: CASSKRNRGNSPLHF; CDR3nt: TGTGCCAGCAGCAAAAGGAACAGGGGAAACTCACCCCTCCACTTT
abundance: NA; d_gene: TRBD2; j_gene: TRBJ2-3; v_gene: TRBV7-9; CDR3aa: CASSSKREGDTQYF; CDR3nt: TGTGCCAGCAGCTCAAAGCGGGAGGGGGATACGCAGTATTTT
abundance: NA; d_gene: NA; j_gene: TRBJ1-6; v_gene: TRBV6-1; CDR3aa: CASSPTVLDNSPLHF; CDR3nt: TGTGCCAGCAGTCCGACAGTCCTGGATAATTCACCCCTCCACTTT
abundance: few; d_gene: TRBD2; j_gene: TRBJ2-1; v_gene: TRBV20-1; CDR3aa: CSAISGGPHNEQFF; CDR3nt: TGCAGTGCTATTAGCGGGGGGCCCCACAATGAGCAGTTCTTC
abundance: many; d_gene: NA; j_gene: TRBJ1-1; v_gene: TRBV12-3/TRBV12-4; CDR3aa: CASSLGILWMNTEAFF; CDR3nt: TGTGCCAGCAGTTTAGGAATCCTGTGGATGAACACTGAAGCTTTCTTT
abundance: NA; d_gene: NA; j_gene: TRBJ2-3; v_gene: TRBV19; CDR3aa: CASSPGTEHKITDTQYF; CDR3nt: TGTGCCAGTAGTCCCGGGACTGAACATAAAATCACAGATACGCAGTATTTT
abundance: few; d_gene: TRBD2; j_gene: TRBJ2-3; v_gene: TRBV10-3; CDR3aa: CAISVLAGGALPSTDTQYF; CDR3nt: TGTGCCATCAGTGTCCTAGCGGGAGGCGCCTTGCCCAGCACAGATACGCAGTATTTT
abundance: NA; d_gene: TRBD2; j_gene: TRBJ2-2; v_gene: TRBV2; CDR3aa: CASSPRTSYKGELFF; CDR3nt: TGTGCCAGCAGTCCCCGGACTAGCTATAAGGGGGAGCTGTTTTTT
abundance: few; d_gene: NA; j_gene: TRBJ2-5; v_gene: TRBV11-2; CDR3aa: CASSRLGGGETQYF; CDR3nt: TGTGCCAGCAGCCGCCTCGGGGGTGGAGAGACCCAGTACTTC
abundance: NA; d_gene: NA; j_gene: TRBJ2-1; v_gene: TRBV21-1; CDR3aa: CASSPPASYNEQFF; CDR3nt: TGTGCCAGCAGCCCCCCGGCTAGCTACAATGAGCAGTTCTTC
abundance: few; d_gene: NA; j_gene: TRBJ2-7; v_gene: TRBV5-6; CDR3aa: CASSLTPGYEQYF; CDR3nt: TGTGCCAGCAGCCTAACCCCCGGGTACGAGCAGTACTTC
abundance: once; d_gene: NA; j_gene: TRBJ1-5; v_gene: TRBV3-1; CDR3aa: CASSQDGSLINQPQHF; CDR3nt: TGTGCCAGCAGCCAAGATGGCTCGCTGATAAATCAGCCCCAGCATTTT
abundance: NA; d_gene: NA; j_gene: TRBJ1-4; v_gene: TRBV2; CDR3aa: CASESGFREKLFF; CDR3nt: TGTGCCAGCGAAAGTGGTTTCCGTGAAAAACTGTTTTTT
abundance: NA; d_gene: NA; j_gene: TRBJ2-7; v_gene: TRBV6-2/TRBV6-3; CDR3aa: CASRLPGEDEQYF; CDR3nt: TGTGCCAGCCGCTTGCCAGGGGAGGACGAGCAGTACTTC
abundance: NA; d_gene: TRBD1; j_gene: TRBJ1-1; v_gene: TRBV28; CDR3aa: CASSPRGRFTEAFF; CDR3nt: TGTGCCAGCAGTCCTAGGGGGCGTTTCACTGAAGCTTTCTTT
abundance: NA; d_gene: TRBD2; j_gene: TRBJ2-1; v_gene: TRBV6-2/TRBV6-3; CDR3aa: CASSYSRLAGKFNEQFF; CDR3nt: TGTGCCAGCAGTTACTCGAGACTAGCGGGGAAATTCAATGAGCAGTTCTTC
abundance: few; d_gene: NA; j_gene: TRBJ2-1; v_gene: TRBV7-2; CDR3aa: CASSLRRGAYNEQFF; CDR3nt: TGTGCCAGCAGCTTACGCAGGGGCGCCTACAATGAGCAGTTCTTC
abundance: NA; d_gene: NA; j_gene: TRBJ2-7; v_gene: TRBV7-2; CDR3aa: CASIPLGGREQYF; CDR3nt: TGTGCCAGCATCCCCCTGGGGGGCCGGGAGCAGTACTTC
abundance: NA; d_gene: NA; j_gene: TRBJ2-7; v_gene: TRBV7-9; CDR3aa: CASSLAGHDEQYF; CDR3nt: TGTGCCAGCAGCTTAGCGGGACACGACGAGCAGTACTTC
abundance: NA; d_gene: NA; j_gene: TRBJ2-5; v_gene: TRBV7-2; CDR3aa: CASSAAWLATGETQYF; CDR3nt: TGTGCCAGCAGCGCCGCGTGGCTAGCGACGGGAGAGACCCAGTACTTC
abundance: many; d_gene: NA; j_gene: TRBJ2-7; v_gene: TRBV12-3/TRBV12-4; CDR3aa: CASSRDTSYEQYF; CDR3nt: TGTGCCAGCAGCCGGGACACCTCCTACGAGCAGTACTTC
abundance: NA; d_gene: NA; j_gene: TRBJ2-1; v_gene: TRBV7-9; CDR3aa: CASHVSSSYNEQFF; CDR3nt: TGTGCCAGCCACGTTTCCAGCTCCTACAATGAGCAGTTCTTC
abundance: NA; d_gene: NA; j_gene: TRBJ2-3; v_gene: TRBV6-1; CDR3aa: CASSKQGGTDTQYF; CDR3nt: TGTGCCAGCAGTAAACAGGGGGGGACAGATACGCAGTATTTT
abundance: NA; d_gene: NA; j_gene: TRBJ1-5; v_gene: TRBV10-3; CDR3aa: CAISESDLNNQPQHF; CDR3nt: TGTGCCATCAGTGAGTCGGACCTGAACAATCAGCCCCAGCATTTT
abundance: NA; d_gene: TRBD2; j_gene: TRBJ2-3; v_gene: TRBV28; CDR3aa: CASNTGTSGTDTQYF; CDR3nt: TGTGCCAGCAATACCGGGACTAGCGGCACAGATACGCAGTATTTT
abundance: NA; d_gene: NA; j_gene: TRBJ1-5; v_gene: TRBV2; CDR3aa: CASSGSPNQPQHF; CDR3nt: TGTGCCAGCAGTGGGAGCCCCAATCAGCCCCAGCATTTT
abundance: NA; d_gene: NA; j_gene: TRBJ2-7; v_gene: TRBV28; CDR3aa: CASSRPRQGTYEQYF; CDR3nt: TGTGCCAGCAGTCGACCCCGCCAGGGAACCTACGAGCAGTACTTC
abundance: many; d_gene: NA; j_gene: TRBJ2-2; v_gene: TRBV7-3; CDR3aa: CASSLNGELFF; CDR3nt: TGTGCCAGCAGCTTAAACGGGGAGCTGTTTTTT
abundance: few; d_gene: NA; j_gene: TRBJ1-4; v_gene: TRBV5-1; CDR3aa: CASSEGSVGEKLFF; CDR3nt: TGCGCCAGCAGCGAGGGGAGTGTAGGTGAAAAACTGTTTTTT